This TCR beta chain was documented in a study of blood T cell repertoires in COVID-19 (TCRdb year 2020). A note on the overall study: Collaborator samples came from the United States, Italy and Spain and covered acute and convalescent phases of COVID-19. HLA class I and class II types, where available, came from metadata supplied by the sample provider rather than from assay-based typing. The prospective study material was composed of cDNA or gDNA derived from T cells, B-cell-depleted T cells, or PBMCs. The dataset comprised deeply sampled blood TCRbeta repertoires from subjects exposed to, actively infected with, or recovered from COVID-19. Samples were obtained from the ongoing ImmuneRACE study (first 160 participants) and from over 1,000 subjects provided by 6 global collaborators. Sample metadata almost always included a de-identified subject ID, COVID-19 status, age in years and sex. A freely available public database, intended as a resource for researchers studying the immune response to SARS-CoV-2, is where the repertoires were released.

The study at large found these results: How much clinical and demographic metadata was included differed by source and by participant, and the metadata was provided uncurated.

TCRbeta CDR3 regions were amplified from genomic DNA using the immunoSEQ Assay, a bias-controlled multiplex PCR. Per the authors' processing: Within the assay, amplification of reference gene primers was used to estimate how many nucleated cells each sample contained. Sequence reads were collapsed and filtered to measure the absolute abundance of every unique TCRbeta CDR3 rearrangement. For each sample, productive Simpson clonality was calculated as the square root of Simpson's diversity index across productive rearrangements. Not all clones reach the TCRdb copy of this immuneACCESS table, which keeps in-frame sequences only. Checked studies attribute under half of the gap to unresolved V genes and leave the rest unexplained. That table supplies the V and J calls and clone size; D and trimming were determined from the DNA. Recorded for this sample are 260,000 or so clones; about 80% of them occurred a single time. The ten biggest clones cover approximately 9% of the sample.

V lost 1 base and J lost 5 bases; the stretch between them is 15 bases long. Including the terminal cysteine and phenylalanine, the CDR3 comprises 17 residues. The DNA shown is the 51-base CDR3, in frame from base 1. According to the germline V gene, CDR1 reads SGHTA and CDR2 reads FQGNSA. The collaborating institutions used their own protocols to collect whole blood in K2EDTA tubes. For TCRbeta analysis, collaborator samples were shipped as frozen whole blood, as isolated PBMCs, or as DNA extracted from either sample type. This clone was found a few times. What antigen it recognizes has not been identified. No base quality information exists; no much larger clone differs at one position.

This receptor was identified in a human donor in a cohort sampled during active COVID-19. The sample comprised peripheral blood. The rearranged chain carries TRBV7-2 and TRBJ1-6; a confident D gene designation cannot be given. The CDR3 region reads CASSLGGAPTDNSPLHF. In nucleotide form, the sequence is TGTGCCAGCAGCTTAGGCGGCGCCCCGACCGATAATTCACCCCTCCACTTT.